Reported below is one T cell receptor beta chain. These data originate in a study of T cells expressing NK-cell markers. Looked up from germline, CDR1 is DFQATT and CDR2 is SNEGSKA (reference sequence). The CDR3 has 15 residues. TCRdb derives one entry per CDR3 protein from the 5' RACE reads, leaving out DNA. The sample totals some 500,000 distinct CDR3 sequences. This receptor was obtained from a woman between 45 and 60 years old in good health. Sequenced material: blood T cells: a sorted CD56 or NKG2C T cell subset, CD4+ or CD8+ T cells, or bulk PBMC T cells (not recorded which). V usage is TRBV20-1 and J usage is TRBJ2-1; TCRdb indicates TRBD2, and absent DNA this call remains unverified. The CDR3 loop reads CSAPLSRGGYNEQFF.